Described below is a single TCR beta chain sequence and its context. Antigen: not known. Germline CDR1 reads ENHRY; CDR2 reads SYGVKD. The length of the CDR3 is 13 residues. Trimming shortened V by 4 bases and J by 0 bases, and 5 bases separated the two germline ends. This record comes from a study of response to subunit inactivated influenza vaccine. TCRdb redid the calling of the RT-PCR reads with MiXCR, one entry per CDR3 protein. The sample has 800,000 or so distinct CDR3 sequences; approximately 22% are singletons. Study-wide results and caveats: Authors suggested each seasonal influenza vaccination recruits few new T cells.

V and J are TRBV10-3 and TRBJ2-3; no firm D call. Sample: PBMCs from blood, taken roughly 5 days after vaccination. The origin of this receptor is a man aged 45 to 65 who received an inactivated influenza vaccine. The CDR3 nucleotides are TGTGCCATCAGTGTTGCTAGCACAGATACGCAGTATTTT. Encoded protein: CAISVASTDTQYF.